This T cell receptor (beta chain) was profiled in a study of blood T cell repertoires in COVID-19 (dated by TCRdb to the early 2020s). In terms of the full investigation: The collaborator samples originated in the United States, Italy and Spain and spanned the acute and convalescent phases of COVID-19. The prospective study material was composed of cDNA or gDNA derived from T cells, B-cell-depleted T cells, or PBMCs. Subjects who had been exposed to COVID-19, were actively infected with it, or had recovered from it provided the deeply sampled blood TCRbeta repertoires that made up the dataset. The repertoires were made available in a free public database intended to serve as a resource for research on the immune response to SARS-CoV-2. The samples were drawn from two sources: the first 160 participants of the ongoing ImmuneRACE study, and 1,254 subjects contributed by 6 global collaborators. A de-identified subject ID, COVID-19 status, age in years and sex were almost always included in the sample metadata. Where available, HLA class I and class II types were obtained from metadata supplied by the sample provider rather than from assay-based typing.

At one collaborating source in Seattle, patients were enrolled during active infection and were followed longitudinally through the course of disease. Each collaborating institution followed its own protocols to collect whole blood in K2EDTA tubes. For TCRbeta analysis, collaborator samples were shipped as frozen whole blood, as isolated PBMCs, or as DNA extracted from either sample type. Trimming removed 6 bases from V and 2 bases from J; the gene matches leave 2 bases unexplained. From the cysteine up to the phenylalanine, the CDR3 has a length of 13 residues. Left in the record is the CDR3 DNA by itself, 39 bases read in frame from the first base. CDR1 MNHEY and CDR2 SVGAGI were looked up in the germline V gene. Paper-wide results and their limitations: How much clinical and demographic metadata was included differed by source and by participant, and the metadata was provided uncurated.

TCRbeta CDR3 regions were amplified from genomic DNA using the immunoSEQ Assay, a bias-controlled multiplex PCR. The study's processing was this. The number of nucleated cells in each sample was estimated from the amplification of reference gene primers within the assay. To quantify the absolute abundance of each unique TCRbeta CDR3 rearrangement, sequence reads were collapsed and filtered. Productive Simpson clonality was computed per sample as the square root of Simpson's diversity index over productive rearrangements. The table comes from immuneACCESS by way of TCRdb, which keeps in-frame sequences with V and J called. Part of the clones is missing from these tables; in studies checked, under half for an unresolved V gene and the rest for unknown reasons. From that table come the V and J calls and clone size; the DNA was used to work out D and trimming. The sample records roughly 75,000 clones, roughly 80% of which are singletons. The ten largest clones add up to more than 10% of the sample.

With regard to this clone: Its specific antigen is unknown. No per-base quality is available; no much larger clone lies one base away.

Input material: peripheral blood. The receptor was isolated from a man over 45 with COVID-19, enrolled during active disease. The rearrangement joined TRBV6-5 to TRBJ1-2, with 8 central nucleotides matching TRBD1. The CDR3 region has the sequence CASRRTGNYGYTF. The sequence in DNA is TGTGCCAGCAGGAGGACAGGGAACTATGGCTACACCTTC.